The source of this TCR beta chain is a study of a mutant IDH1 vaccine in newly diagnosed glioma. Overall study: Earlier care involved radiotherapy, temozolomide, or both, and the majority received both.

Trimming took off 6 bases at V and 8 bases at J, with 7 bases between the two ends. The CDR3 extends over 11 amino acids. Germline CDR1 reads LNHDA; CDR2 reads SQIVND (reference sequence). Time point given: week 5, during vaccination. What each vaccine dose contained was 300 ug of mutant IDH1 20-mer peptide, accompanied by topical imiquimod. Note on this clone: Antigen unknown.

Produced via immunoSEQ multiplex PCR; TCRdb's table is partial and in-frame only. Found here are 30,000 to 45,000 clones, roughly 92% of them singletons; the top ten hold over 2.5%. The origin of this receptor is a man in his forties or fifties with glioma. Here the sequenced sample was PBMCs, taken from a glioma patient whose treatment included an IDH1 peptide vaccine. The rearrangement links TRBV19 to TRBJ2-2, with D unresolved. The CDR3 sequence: CASRSFGELFF. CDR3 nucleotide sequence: TGTGCCAGTAGGAGCTTTGGGGAGCTGTTTTTT.